A single sample is the source of the 17 T cell receptor beta chains below, sequenced in a study of T cells in Graves' hyperthyroidism and ophthalmopathy. RNA transcripts were the template for amplifying TCR beta CDR3 regions. HTBI primers were used for first-round RT-PCR of the TCR CDR3. TCRdb processed the multiplex PCR reads anew with MiXCR; each CDR3 protein has one entry. The repertoire holds about 270,000 distinct CDR3 sequences, with about 16% as singletons. What was sequenced was blood. Every receptor here comes from a woman aged 45-65 years with Graves' hyperthyroidism that later progressed to Graves' ophthalmopathy.

This clonotype was recorded at least ten times. The chain combines TRBV6-1 with TRBJ2-3; weak D call: TRBD2 (6 bases). V dropped 4 bases and J dropped 0 bases, with 17 bases sitting between them. Germline CDR1 and CDR2: MNHNS and SASEGT. The length of the CDR3 is 17 residues. CDR3 sequence: CASSVVTSRASTDTQYF. CDR3 coding DNA: TGTGCCAGCAGTGTTGTAACTAGCCGGGCTAGCACAGATACGCAGTATTTT.

Ten or more counts support this clonotype. This chain connects TRBV20-1 to TRBJ2-5; perhaps TRBD1 as D (6 bases). V shed 0 bases and J shed 6 bases, with 11 bases lying between them. The CDR3 runs to 13 residues. Looked up from germline, CDR1 is DFQATT and CDR2 is SNEGSKA (reference sequence). The CDR3 DNA reads TGCAGTGCTAGAGATCGACAGGCAAAGACCCAGTACTTC. Protein sequence: CSARDRQAKTQYF.

In its sample, this clonotype was seen many times. The chain has TRBV11-2 and TRBJ2-2; 7 nucleotides line up with TRBD1. Per germline, CDR1 SGHAT and CDR2 FQNNGV. V gave up 4 bases and J gave up 1 base; unmatched junction bases: 3. The CDR3 is 15 amino acids. This chain's CDR3 is CASSYDRVNTGELFF. The CDR3 DNA sequence: TGTGCCAGCAGCTACGACAGGGTGAACACCGGGGAGCTGTTTTTT.

V gene TRBV12-3 or TRBV12-4 combines with J gene TRBJ2-3; 14 nucleotides match TRBD2. This CDR3 is 20 amino acids long. V lost 5 bases and J lost 2; bases outside the gene matches: 15. The chain's CDR3 is CASSEPTGTSGGTITDTQYF. CDR3 in DNA: TGTGCCAGCAGTGAACCCACCGGGACTAGCGGGGGAACAATCACAGATACGCAGTATTTT.

This clonotype was seen at least ten times. This rearrangement joins TRBV24-1 to TRBJ1-1; no firm D call. Germline CDR1 reads KGHDR; CDR2 reads SFDVKD. Deletions cut 8 bases from V and 1 base from J, with 10 bases between. The CDR3 has 13 residues. In nucleotides, the CDR3 is TGTGCCACCACCGACCCCCCGAACACTGAAGCTTTCTTT. Translation gives CATTDPPNTEAFF.

In the case of this clonotype: A much bigger clone sits one base away, suggesting this may be a read error. The CDR3 does not close with the conserved phenylalanine or tryptophan, likely indicating a read error. V gene TRBV5-1 combines with J gene TRBJ2-1, with 13 bases that match TRBD2. With 4 bases clipped from V and 7 bases from J, the junction kept 8 bases outside the gene matches. The germline V gene encodes CDR1 SGHRS and CDR2 YFSETQ. The CDR3 length is 16 residues. In nucleotides, the CDR3 is TGCGCCAGCAGCCCGGGACTAGCGGGGTCGGGGAATGAGCAGTTCTCC. This gives the protein CASSPGLAGSGNEQFS.

This clonotype occurred a few times. The chain links TRBV27 to TRBJ1-2; 9 nucleotides align to TRBD1. CDR3 size: 15 residues. V gave up 6 bases and J gave up 5 bases; unmatched junction bases: 10. CDR1 is MNHEY and CDR2 is SMNVEV in the germline V gene (reference sequence). The CDR3 here is CASRKPGQGSYGYTF. The CDR3 bases are TGTGCCAGCAGGAAACCGGGACAGGGTAGTTATGGCTACACCTTC.

The chain carries TRBV5-1 and TRBJ1-5; 12 bases agree with TRBD1. Unmatched junction bases numbered 5, after V lost 2 bases and J lost 8 bases. CDR3 length equals 15 residues. Germline V gene lookup returns CDR1 SGHRS and CDR2 YFSETQ. CDR3 DNA: TGCGCCAGCAGCTTAGGGACAGGGGGCGCCGAGCCCCAGCATTTT. Its translation is CASSLGTGGAEPQHF. Full variable domain (outside the CDR3, taken from reference TRBV5-1 and TRBJ1-5): KAGVTQTPRYLIKTRGQQVTLSCSPISGHRSVSWYQQTPGQGLQFLFEYFSETQRNKGNFPGRFSGRQFSNSRSEMNVSTLELGDSALYLCASSLGTGGAEPQHFGDGTRLSIL.

This clonotype was observed many times. This chain joins TRBV5-1 and TRBJ2-5; a possible D gene is TRBD1 (6 bases). Trimming shortened V by 0 bases and J by 5 bases, and 14 bases separated the two germline ends. The length of the CDR3 is 15 residues. The germline V gene has CDR1 SGHRS and CDR2 YFSETQ. The CDR3 sequence: CASSLAKGVRETQYF. CDR3 in DNA: TGCGCCAGCAGCTTGGCCAAGGGGGTGCGTGAGACCCAGTACTTC.

The sample holds many counts of this clonotype. This chain uses TRBV7-8 with TRBJ1-1; D gene uncertain. The CDR3 sequence is 14 residues long. The V gene's germline CDR1 is SGHVS and CDR2 FQNEAQ. The ends were cut back, 2 bases at V and 6 bases at J, with 13 bases in the middle. CDR3 residues: CASSLNPLLAEAFF. The CDR3 DNA follows: TGTGCCAGCAGCTTAAACCCTTTGCTCGCTGAAGCTTTCTTT.

This clonotype was counted many times. The gene calls are TRBV28 and TRBJ1-2; tentative D call: TRBD1 (5 bases). CDR1 and CDR2 from the germline V gene are MDHEN and SYDVKM. V was shortened by 8 bases and J by 3 bases, with 13 bases between the two germline ends. CDR3 length equals 13 residues. The CDR3 DNA follows: TGTGCCAGCCAAGGGGCAGGATACTATGGCTACACCTTC. This sequence encodes CASQGAGYYGYTF.

This clonotype was observed at least ten times. The chain is built from TRBV20-1 and TRBJ2-1, with 8 bases fitting TRBD2. V was clipped by 1 base and J by 10 bases; unmatched bases: 15. In germline, CDR1 is DFQATT, CDR2 SNEGSKA (reference sequence). There are 16 residues in the CDR3. CDR3 in amino acids: CSARGRGSGSWEEQFF. The CDR3 DNA is TGCAGTGCTAGAGGGAGGGGGAGCGGGAGTTGGGAGGAGCAGTTCTTC.

This clonotype was observed many times. The rearrangement joins TRBV20-1 to TRBJ2-7; 9 nucleotides agree with TRBD2. Germline trimming cut 6 bases from V and 2 bases from J; bases unmatched to any gene: 14. Germline V lookup: CDR1 DFQATT, CDR2 SNEGSKA (reference sequence). The CDR3 has 16 residues. CDR3 nucleotide sequence: TGCAGTGCCCGAGACCCCCAGGCTAGCGGGACCTACGAGCAGTACTTC. It translates to CSARDPQASGTYEQYF.

This clonotype was seen at least ten times. V gene TRBV3-1 combines with J gene TRBJ2-5, with TRBD2 matching over 10 bases. CDR3 length equals 14 residues. The V segment lost 4 bases and the J segment 5 bases; nucleotides outside the gene matches: 4. Looked up from germline, CDR1 is LGHDT and CDR2 is YNNKEL (reference sequence). The chain's CDR3 is CASSPTAGGETQYF. CDR3 nucleotides: TGTGCCAGCAGCCCAACAGCGGGAGGGGAGACCCAGTACTTC.

This clonotype was found many times. V and J are TRBV3-1 and TRBJ2-5, with 8 bases identical to TRBD2. The germline CDR1 and CDR2 sequences are LGHDT and YNNKEL (reference sequence). This CDR3 comprises 16 residues. J was trimmed by 2 bases and V by 0 bases; bases with no gene match: 5. CDR3 residues: CASSQDLIAGQETQYF. In DNA, the CDR3 is TGTGCCAGCAGCCAAGATCTAATAGCGGGGCAAGAGACCCAGTACTTC.

As regards this clonotype: A much larger clonotype is one base distant, so this may be a read error. The rearrangement uses TRBV19 and TRBJ1-1; D possibly corresponds to TRBD1 (6 bases). Germline V lookup: CDR1 LNHDA, CDR2 SQIVND (reference sequence). The CDR3 spans 14 residues. In DNA, the CDR3 is TGTGCCAGTACCTTCGGACAGATGAACACTGAAGCTTCCTTT. Translated: CASTFGQMNTEASF.

This clonotype was counted many times. The chain recombines TRBV20-1 with TRBJ2-2; D perhaps matches TRBD2 (6 bases). CDR3 length: 16 residues. Germline CDR1 reads DFQATT; CDR2 reads SNEGSKA (reference sequence). The V end lost 5 bases, the J end lost 0 bases, and 16 bases lay between the germline ends. CDR3 sequence reads: CSAVPGQRANTGELFF. DNA of the CDR3: TGCAGTGCTGTACCCGGCCAGCGGGCGAACACCGGGGAGCTGTTTTTT.